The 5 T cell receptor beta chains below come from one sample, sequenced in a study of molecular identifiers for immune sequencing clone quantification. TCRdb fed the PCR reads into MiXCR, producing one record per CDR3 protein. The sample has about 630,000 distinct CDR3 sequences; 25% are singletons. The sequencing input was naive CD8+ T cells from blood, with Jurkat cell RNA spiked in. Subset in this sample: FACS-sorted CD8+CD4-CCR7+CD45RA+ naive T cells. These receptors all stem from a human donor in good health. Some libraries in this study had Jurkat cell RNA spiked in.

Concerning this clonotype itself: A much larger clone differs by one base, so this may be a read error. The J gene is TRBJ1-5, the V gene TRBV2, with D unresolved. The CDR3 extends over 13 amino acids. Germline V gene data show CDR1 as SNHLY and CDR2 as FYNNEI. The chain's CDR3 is CAGSEGGNQPQHF. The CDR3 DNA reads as TGTGCCGGCAGTGAAGGCGGGAATCAGCCCCAGCATTTT.

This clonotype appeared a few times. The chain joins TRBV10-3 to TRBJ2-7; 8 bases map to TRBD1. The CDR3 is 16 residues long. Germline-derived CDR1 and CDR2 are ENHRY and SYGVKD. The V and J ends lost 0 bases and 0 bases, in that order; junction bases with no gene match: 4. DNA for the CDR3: TGTGCCATCAGTGAGTCGATCCAGGGGGCCTCCTACGAGCAGTACTTC. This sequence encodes CAISESIQGASYEQYF.

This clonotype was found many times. This CDR3 is CASSISGPGDEQFF. The DNA for the CDR3 is TGTGCCAGCAGCATTAGCGGGCCCGGGGATGAGCAGTTCTTC. The rearrangement joins TRBV7-3 to TRBJ2-1; TRBD2 agrees at 7 bases. The CDR3 contains 14 residues. Germline V gene data show CDR1 as SGHTA and CDR2 as FQGTGA. After removal of 5 bases from V and 8 bases from J, the junction contained 9 bases not matched to a gene.

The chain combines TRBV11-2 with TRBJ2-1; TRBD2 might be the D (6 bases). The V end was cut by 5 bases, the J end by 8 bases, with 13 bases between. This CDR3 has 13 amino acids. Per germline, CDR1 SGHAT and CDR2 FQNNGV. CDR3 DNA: TGTGCCAGCAGCCCGTCCGGGGGTGATGAGCAGTTCTTC. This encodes CASSPSGGDEQFF.

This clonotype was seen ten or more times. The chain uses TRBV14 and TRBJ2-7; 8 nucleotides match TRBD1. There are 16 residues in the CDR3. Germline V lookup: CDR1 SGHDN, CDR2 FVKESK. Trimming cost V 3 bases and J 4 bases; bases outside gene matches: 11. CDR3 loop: CASSQSGQGAMYEQYF. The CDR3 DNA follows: TGTGCCAGCAGCCAGTCAGGGCAGGGGGCTATGTACGAGCAGTACTTC.